These 19 T cell receptor beta chains were all obtained from the same sample, sequenced in a study of blood T cells in healthy people across ages. The authors ran a second PCR of about 6 to 11 cycles using a sample-barcoded 5' primer and a J-beta primer mix. TCRdb re-analysed the 5' RACE reads in MiXCR, keeping a single row per CDR3 protein. The sample contains 1.5 million to 2 million distinct CDR3 sequences, 49% of which appear only once. The sequencing input was blood. These receptors were taken from a woman aged 40 to 49 in good health.

The gene calls are TRBV28 and TRBJ2-1, with a tentative D call TRBD2 (6 bases). The CDR3 has 16 residues. Trimming left V 10 bases short and J 1 base short, with 20 bases between. Germline V CDR1 and CDR2: MDHEN, SYDVKM. CDR3 loop: CATIEGSGASYNEQFF. DNA for the CDR3: TGTGCCACCATCGAGGGTAGCGGTGCTTCCTACAATGAGCAGTTCTTC.

This clonotype has only a few counts. The V gene is TRBV6-5, the J gene TRBJ2-5; 8 bases are shared with TRBD1. The CDR3 has 15 amino acids. J gave up 5 bases and V 7 bases, and 12 bases lay outside the gene matches. The germline V gene encodes CDR1 MNHEY and CDR2 SVGAGI. The CDR3 DNA follows: TGTGCCAGCACCTTTACCGGAAACAGGGGGGAGACCCAGTACTTC. It encodes CASTFTGNRGETQYF.

This clonotype has only one observation. The chain links TRBV6-2 or TRBV6-3 to TRBJ2-4, with D perhaps TRBD1 (5 bases). The J call is in doubt because the DNA end fits TRBJ2-5 better. The length of the CDR3 is 15 residues. Germline CDR1 MNHEY, CDR2 SVGEGT. CDR3 region: CASKRGPATQETQYF. CDR3 DNA sequence: TGTGCCAGCAAAAGGGGCCCTGCTACCCAAGAGACCCAGTACTTC.

CDR3 amino acids: CASSQWGRYEQYF. CDR3 DNA sequence: TGTGCCAGCAGTCAATGGGGACGTTACGAGCAGTACTTC. The chain is built from TRBV12-3 or TRBV12-4 and TRBJ2-5; D possibly matches TRBD1 or TRBD2 (5 bases each). The DNA matches TRBJ2-7 better at its end, which makes the J call doubtful. The CDR3 runs to 13 residues.

The rearrangement uses TRBV29-1 and TRBJ2-7, with D tentatively TRBD1 (6 bases). This CDR3 is 13 amino acids long. V lost 3 bases and J lost 2, with 11 bases in between. Germline-derived CDR1 and CDR2 are SQVTM and ANQGSEA. In DNA form, the CDR3 reads TGCAGCGTTGAGGACAGTCTAACCTACGAGCAGTACTTC. Translation: CSVEDSLTYEQYF.

The J gene is TRBJ2-5, the V gene TRBV3-1; no definite D call. Germline CDR1 and CDR2: LGHDT and YNNKEL (reference sequence). The V end was cut by 1 base, the J end by 5 bases, with 17 bases between. This CDR3 region has 16 residues. The CDR3 sequence: CASSQAPQRMGETQYF. The CDR3 region has the DNA TGTGCCAGCAGCCAAGCCCCTCAGCGAATGGGTGAGACCCAGTACTTC.

This clonotype was observed a handful of times. V gene TRBV20-1 combines with J gene TRBJ2-4; D is uncertain. V gave up 5 bases and J gave up 0 bases, with 11 bases separating them. CDR3 length: 14 residues. CDR1 is DFQATT and CDR2 is SNEGSKA in the germline V gene (reference sequence). CDR3 coding DNA: TGCAGTGCTCCCGGACCGTTAGCCAAAAACATTCAGTACTTC. It is translated as CSAPGPLAKNIQYF.

This chain joins TRBV20-1 and TRBJ1-2; tentatively, D is TRBD1 (6 bases). V dropped 2 bases and J dropped 3 bases, with 13 bases sitting between them. This CDR3 is built from 14 residues. CDR1 is DFQATT, CDR2 SNEGSKA, per germline (reference sequence). Here the CDR3 DNA reads TGCAGTGCTAGAACAGGGCGGGAATACTATGGCTACACCTTC. Amino acid sequence: CSARTGREYYGYTF.

This chain joins TRBV27 and TRBJ2-7, with D possibly matching TRBD2 (5 bases). Judging by the DNA end, TRBJ2-5 fits better; the J call may be wrong. Per germline, CDR1 MNHEY and CDR2 SMNVEV (reference sequence). The CDR3 is 16 amino acids. For the CDR3, the DNA is TGTGCCAGCAGTTACCCCTCCACAAACACTAGGGAGACCCAGTACTTC. Translating it yields CASSYPSTNTRETQYF.

The table lists this clonotype with a few counts. The chain has TRBV29-1 and TRBJ2-7; D unclear. The V gene's germline CDR1 is SQVTM and CDR2 ANQGSEA. The CDR3 runs to 11 residues. Trimming took 5 bases from V and 4 from J, leaving 9 bases between them. The CDR3 spells CSVLGHYEQYF. The CDR3, as DNA: TGCAGCGTTCTCGGGCATTACGAGCAGTACTTC.

This clonotype has ten or more counts. The chain recombines TRBV12-3 or TRBV12-4 with TRBJ2-7; D is perhaps TRBD1 or TRBD2 (5 bases each). V gave up 3 bases and J gave up 0 bases, with 6 bases separating them. CDR3 length: 13 amino acids. The CDR3 spells CASSFGTSYEQYF. In nucleotides, the CDR3 is TGTGCCAGCAGTTTTGGGACCTCCTACGAGCAGTACTTC.

The chain has TRBV20-1 and TRBJ1-1, with TRBD1 matching 12 bases. The J segment lost 6 bases and the V segment lost 6 bases, leaving 11 bases of the junction unmatched. The CDR3 is made up of 15 amino acids. Germline CDR1 reads DFQATT; CDR2 reads SNEGSKA (reference sequence). CDR3 sequence: CSAREGQGALSEAFF. CDR3 nucleotide sequence: TGCAGTGCCCGAGAGGGACAGGGGGCTCTATCTGAAGCTTTCTTT.

This rearrangement joins TRBV10-3 to TRBJ2-3; 12 bases match TRBD2. The V and J ends lost 3 bases and 0 bases, in that order; junction bases with no gene match: 4. The CDR3 runs 17 residues. Germline V lookup: CDR1 ENHRY, CDR2 SYGVKD. This CDR3 reads CAISELTSGGSTDTQYF. The CDR3 bases are TGTGCCATCAGTGAATTAACTAGCGGGGGGAGCACAGATACGCAGTATTTT.

This clonotype was observed a few times. The chain uses TRBV5-1 and TRBJ2-3, with 9 bases lining up with TRBD2. The V gene end was trimmed by 6 bases and the J gene end by 1 base; junction bases not matched to a gene: 6. Germline CDR1 reads SGHRS; CDR2 reads YFSETQ. The CDR3 covers 15 residues. The CDR3 region has the DNA TGCGCCAGCACCCAACGACTAGCGGGCACAGATACGCAGTATTTT. Its translation is CASTQRLAGTDTQYF. The whole variable domain, remainder taken from reference TRBV5-1 and TRBJ2-3, is KAGVTQTPRYLIKTRGQQVTLSCSPISGHRSVSWYQQTPGQGLQFLFEYFSETQRNKGNFPGRFSGRQFSNSRSEMNVSTLELGDSALYLCASTQRLAGTDTQYFGPGTRLTVL.

The rearrangement links TRBV20-1 to TRBJ2-7; D is undetermined. Deletions cut 3 bases from V and 5 bases from J, with 11 bases between. Germline CDR1 and CDR2: DFQATT and SNEGSKA (reference sequence). CDR3 length: 12 residues. Written as DNA, the CDR3 is TGCAGTGCTAGGTGGCTGGGCGACGAGCAGTACTTC. Amino acid sequence: CSARWLGDEQYF.

This clonotype is a singleton in its sample. The chain links TRBV28 to TRBJ2-3; possible D gene TRBD1, 6 bases. Germline loops: CDR1 MDHEN, CDR2 SYDVKM. This CDR3 is 16 amino acids long. V dropped 6 bases and J dropped 4 bases, with 20 bases sitting between them. The CDR3 reads CASSTYRTEGPDTQYF. The CDR3 coding sequence is TGTGCCAGCAGCACATACCGGACAGAGGGCCCAGATACGCAGTATTTT. The entire variable domain, with the rest obtained from reference TRBV28 and TRBJ2-3, is as follows: DVKVTQSSRYLVKRTGEKVFLECVQDMDHENMFWYRQDPGLGLRLIYFSYDVKMKEKGDIPEGYSVSREKKERFSLILESASTNQTSMYLCASSTYRTEGPDTQYFGPGTRLTVL.

The rearrangement uses TRBV7-9 and TRBJ1-2, with D possibly matching TRBD1 (6 bases). The CDR3 consists of 14 residues. Trimming removed 2 bases at V and 8 bases at J, with 15 bases between. CDR1 and CDR2 from the germline V gene are SEHNR and FQNEAQ (reference sequence). The CDR3 region is CASSLSGTGWGYTF. The CDR3 coding sequence is TGTGCCAGCAGCTTAAGTGGTACAGGGTGGGGCTACACCTTC.

Only a few counts were recorded for this clonotype. The chain joins TRBV7-2 to TRBJ2-1; 10 nucleotides match TRBD2. The CDR3 spans 15 residues. Germline V gene sequence: CDR1 SGHTA, CDR2 FQGNSA. With 4 bases clipped from V and 4 bases from J, the junction kept 4 bases outside the gene matches. DNA of the CDR3: TGTGCCAGCAGCTCACTAGCGGGGAATTACAATGAGCAGTTCTTC. Its protein is CASSSLAGNYNEQFF.

The rearrangement links TRBV20-1 to TRBJ2-1; 13 bases align to TRBD2. The V gene end was trimmed by 5 bases and the J gene end by 9 bases; junction bases not matched to a gene: 7. This CDR3 is 14 amino acids long. Germline V gene sequence: CDR1 DFQATT, CDR2 SNEGSKA (reference sequence). CDR3 nucleotide sequence: TGCAGTGCTTACGGACTAGCGGGGGAAATTGAGCAGTTCTTC. It specifies CSAYGLAGEIEQFF.